This TCR beta chain is from a study of blood T cells in healthy people across ages. The study's findings and limits: CMV status of donors was not determined, possibly confounding expanded clonotype changes. Both higher diversity and more naive CD4+ cells marked long-lived donors when set against aged donors.

Donation came from healthy Caucasian individuals in Russia who were aged roughly 6 to 95. The CDR3 runs to 15 residues. The germline CDR1 and CDR2 sequences are MNHEY and SVGEGT. V lost 5 bases and J 3 bases, leaving 16 bases between the germline ends. For this clonotype: Its antigen is currently unknown.

A J-beta primer mix and a sample-barcoded 5' primer were used in a second PCR of about 7 to 12 cycles. Samples each returned at least 3 million CDR3-containing paired-end reads. TCRdb itself ran the 5' RACE reads through MiXCR, one entry per CDR3 protein. Here the sample spans over 600,000 distinct CDR3 sequences, about 56% being singletons. This sequence joins TRBV6-2 or TRBV6-3 and TRBJ2-5; D assignment may be TRBD1 or TRBD2 (5 bases each). This TCR was sampled from a man aged 35 to 55 in good health. The sample was blood. As DNA, the CDR3 is TGTGCCAGCAGTCCCACGGGGCTAACGAAAGAGACCCAGTACTTC. Translated, it gives CASSPTGLTKETQYF.